Described below is a single TCR beta chain sequence and its context. This CDR3 region has 13 residues. With 2 bases removed from V and 5 bases from J, the gap between germline ends came to 8 bases. Germline lookup yields CDR1 KGHDR and CDR2 SFDVKD. The data derive from a study of blood T cell repertoires in COVID-19. For the study at large: Italy, Spain and the United States were the sources of the convalescent and acute COVID-19 samples. The cDNA or gDNA used as material had been derived from T cells, B-cell-depleted T cells, or PBMCs.

In the original processing: From reference gene primer amplification, estimates of nucleated cell counts were derived. Profiled with immunoSEQ multiplex PCR; TCRdb holds only in-frame clones, not every one. That table supplies the V and J calls and clone size; D and trimming were determined from the DNA. The table lists some 380,000 clones, around 91% of them singletons, with around 6.3% in the top ten. The sequenced sample consisted of peripheral blood. The chain links TRBV24-1 to TRBJ2-5; possibly TRBD2 for D (5 bases). The TCR originated in a man aged 18 to 29 with active or convalescent COVID-19. The CDR3 loop is CATSDWTGETQYF. Written as DNA, the CDR3 is TGTGCCACCAGTGATTGGACGGGGGAGACCCAGTACTTC.